What follows are 10 T cell receptor beta chains derived from one specimen sequenced in a study of blood T cells in healthy people across ages. Alongside a J-beta primer mix, a sample-barcoded 5' primer served in a second PCR lasting roughly 7 to 12 cycles. From the 5' RACE reads, TCRdb called clonotypes with MiXCR, one entry per CDR3 protein. The sample shows some 670,000 distinct CDR3 sequences, over 40% of them seen only once. The sample comprised blood. The origin of the receptors is an elderly woman in good health.

Concerning this clonotype: This may arise from a read error, as a much more abundant clone is one base away. This sequence joins TRBV12-3 or TRBV12-4 and TRBJ2-3; 8 bases fit TRBD1. The CDR3 is 18 amino acids. The CDR3 coding sequence is TGTGCCAGCGCACCTCACCTCCCACAGGGGGGTCGAACAGATATGCAGTATTTT. Translating gives CASAPHLPQGGRTDMQYF.

Notes on this clonotype: It may be a read error: a sequence one base away is much more abundant. The chain couples TRBV20-1 to TRBJ2-5; tentatively, D is TRBD2 (5 bases). The CDR3 is 11 residues long. CDR1 DFQATT and CDR2 SNEGSKA come from the germline V gene (reference sequence). The germline V and J ends were trimmed by 0 bases and 11 bases, with 10 bases remaining between them. In DNA form, the CDR3 reads TGCAGTGCTAGAGATGTTACGGGGCAGTACTTC. This codes for CSARDVTGQYF.

The J gene is TRBJ2-1, the V gene TRBV4-3, with D possibly TRBD1 on 6 matching bases. The CDR3 loop spans 15 amino acids. V was clipped by 0 bases and J by 5 bases, with 11 bases between them. Looked up from germline, CDR1 is LGHNA and CDR2 is YSLEER. The CDR3 DNA reads TGCGCCAGCAGCCAAGATCTGGGACATAACAATGAGCAGTTCTTC. It translates to CASSQDLGHNNEQFF.

This clonotype was found many times. The chain has TRBV7-9 and TRBJ2-3; perhaps TRBD1 as D (5 bases). Trimming left V 5 bases short and J 0 bases short, with 12 bases between. The CDR3 has 15 residues. Germline V gives CDR1 SEHNR, CDR2 FQNEAQ (reference sequence). The CDR3 reads CASSQVGPSTDTQYF. The CDR3 DNA reads as TGTGCCAGCAGCCAAGTGGGGCCCAGCACAGATACGCAGTATTTT.

This clonotype was found a few times. At one end the junction does not follow the germline gene, possibly because of a read error. This chain joins TRBV7-2 and TRBJ2-3; 7 bases line up with TRBD2. The CDR3 sequence is 16 residues long. Germline V gene data show CDR1 as SGHTA and CDR2 as FQGNSA. The CDR3 protein is CASSLGLGGSTGTQYF. CDR3 DNA: TGTGCCAGCAGCTTAGGTCTAGGCGGGAGCACAGGTACGCAGTATTTT.

This chain joins TRBV2 and TRBJ1-5; D is uncertain. The CDR3 length is 14 residues. V dropped 6 bases and J dropped 0 bases, with 9 bases sitting between them. Per the germline V gene, CDR1 is SNHLY and CDR2 is FYNNEI. The CDR3 loop is CASRREYSNQPQHF. The CDR3 nucleotides read TGTGCCAGCAGACGGGAGTATAGCAATCAGCCCCAGCATTTT.

The V and J genes are TRBV29-1 and TRBJ2-5; D possibly corresponds to TRBD2 (5 bases). The CDR3 length is 15 residues. Trimming pared 4 bases from V and 5 bases from J, leaving 20 bases between. The V gene's germline CDR1 is SQVTM and CDR2 ANQGSEA. CDR3 sequence reads: CSVANILGPGETQYF. The DNA of the CDR3 is TGCAGCGTTGCTAACATCCTAGGGCCGGGGGAGACCCAGTACTTC.

This chain uses TRBV10-3 with TRBJ2-2; 14 nucleotides match TRBD2. V was clipped by 2 bases and J by 8 bases; unmatched bases: 13. The CDR3 totals 19 residues. The germline V gene encodes CDR1 ENHRY and CDR2 SYGVKD. This chain's CDR3 is CAISEGRLAGGPDSGELFF. The CDR3 bases are TGTGCCATCAGTGAGGGTCGACTAGCGGGAGGGCCTGATTCTGGGGAGCTGTTTTTT.

The genes are TRBV15 and TRBJ2-3, with D tentatively TRBD1 or TRBD2 (7 bases each). Germline-derived CDR1 and CDR2 are LNHNV and YYDKDF (reference sequence). The CDR3 has 16 residues. V was trimmed by 0 bases and J by 5 bases, leaving 15 bases between them. CDR3 sequence reads: CATSRDRGGGGDTQYF. The DNA of the CDR3 is TGTGCCACCAGCAGAGATCGGGGAGGGGGCGGAGATACGCAGTATTTT.

V usage is TRBV20-1 and J usage is TRBJ1-2; D not certain. Trimming took 2 bases from V and 0 from J, leaving 10 bases between them. The CDR3 loop spans 14 amino acids. Germline CDR1 and CDR2: DFQATT and SNEGSKA (reference sequence). The CDR3: CSARPISTNYGYTF. DNA for the CDR3: TGCAGTGCTAGACCGATCTCAACTAACTATGGCTACACCTTC.